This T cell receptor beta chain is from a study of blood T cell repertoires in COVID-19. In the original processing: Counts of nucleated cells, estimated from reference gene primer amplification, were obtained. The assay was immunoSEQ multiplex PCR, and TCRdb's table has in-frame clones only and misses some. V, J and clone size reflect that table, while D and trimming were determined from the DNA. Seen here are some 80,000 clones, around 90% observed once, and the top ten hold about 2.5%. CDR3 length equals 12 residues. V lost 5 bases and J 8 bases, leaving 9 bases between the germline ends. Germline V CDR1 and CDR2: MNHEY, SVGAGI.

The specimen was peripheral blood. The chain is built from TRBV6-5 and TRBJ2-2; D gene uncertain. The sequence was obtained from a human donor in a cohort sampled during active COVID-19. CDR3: CASSPPGGELFF. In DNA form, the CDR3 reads TGTGCCAGCAGTCCCCCGGGTGGGGAGCTGTTTTTT.